Each of the 28 T cell receptor beta chains below was sequenced from the same sample in a study of T cell responses to AZD1222 COVID-19 vaccine (dated by TCRdb to 2020 to 2023). The sample's time point label is to be understood as: about 28 days (+/-7) after the second vaccine dose. Receptor libraries were prepared by the immunoSEQ multiplex PCR assay. The table comes from immuneACCESS by way of TCRdb, which keeps in-frame sequences with V and J called. Part of the clones is missing from these tables; in studies checked, under half for an unresolved V gene and the rest for unknown reasons. A total of fewer than 150,000 clones appear in this sample, approximately 88% of them only once. In total, the top ten clones hold under 6.5% of the sample. The sequenced sample was peripheral blood, obtained 28 days after the second AZD1222 dose. The receptors shown here come from an adult who received the AZD1222 COVID-19 vaccine.

The chain combines TRBV18 with TRBJ1-1; D gene uncertain. CDR1 is KGHSH, CDR2 LQKENI, per germline. The CDR3 covers 13 residues. With 3 bases removed from V and 0 bases from J, the gap between germline ends came to 5 bases. The CDR3 is CASSPDLNTEAFF. The CDR3 DNA is TGTGCCAGCTCACCCGACCTGAACACTGAAGCTTTCTTT. Complete variable domain (other parts from reference TRBV18 and TRBJ1-1): NAGVMQNPRHLVRRRGQEARLRCSPMKGHSHVYWYRQLPEEGLKFMVYLQKENIIDESGMPKERFSAEFPKEGPSILRIQQVVRGDSAAYFCASSPDLNTEAFFGQGTRLTVV.

This clone was picked up one time. CDR3 DNA sequence: TGCGCCAGCAGCCAAGAAGGGACAGGGATTCAGCCCCAGCATTTT. This gives the protein CASSQEGTGIQPQHF. The chain is built from TRBV4-1 and TRBJ1-5; 9 nucleotides agree with TRBD1. CDR1 and CDR2 (germline): MGHRA, YSYEKL. The V segment lost 0 bases and the J segment 6 bases; nucleotides outside the gene matches: 3. The CDR3 runs to 15 residues.

The gene calls are TRBV6-1 and TRBJ1-2, with 8 nucleotides matching TRBD1. V lost 3 bases, J lost 4 bases, and 7 bases stayed unmatched. The CDR3 contains 15 residues. Per the germline V gene, CDR1 is MNHNS and CDR2 is SASEGT. The CDR3 DNA is TGTGCCAGCAGTGATCTACAGGGGGATAGCTATGGCTACACCTTC. This gives the protein CASSDLQGDSYGYTF.

A single count supports this clone. J is TRBJ2-2 and V is TRBV28; the D is unclear. V was trimmed by 8 bases and J by 8 bases, leaving 12 bases between them. This CDR3 comprises 12 residues. The germline V gene encodes CDR1 MDHEN and CDR2 SYDVKM. Written as DNA, the CDR3 is TGTGCCAGCTGCCGATCGACGGGGGAGCTGTTTTTT. Translated: CASCRSTGELFF.

The chain has TRBV7-2 and TRBJ1-1; perhaps TRBD1 as D (5 bases). This CDR3 comprises 14 residues. The V and J ends lost 0 bases and 5 bases respectively, with 10 bases between them. Germline V CDR1 and CDR2: SGHTA, FQGNSA. This chain's CDR3 is CASSLAQRGTEAFF. As DNA, the CDR3 is TGTGCCAGCAGCTTAGCCCAAAGGGGAACTGAAGCTTTCTTT.

This clone occurred a few times. The V and J genes are TRBV29-1 and TRBJ1-2; D perhaps matches TRBD1 (6 bases). Between the trimmed V and J ends, which lost 7 bases and 1 base, there was a span of 16 bases. This CDR3 has 14 amino acids. Germline assignment: CDR1 SQVTM and CDR2 ANQGSEA. This CDR3 is CSDRRDMSNYGYTF. CDR3 DNA sequence: TGCAGCGACCGGCGGGACATGAGTAACTATGGCTACACCTTC.

This clone has a handful of counts. This sequence joins TRBV6-4 and TRBJ2-3; D not resolved. Germline CDR1 and CDR2: MRHNA and SNTAGT. The CDR3 spans 13 residues. The V gene lost 2 bases and the J gene lost 2 bases, with 5 bases spanning the gap. CDR3 DNA: TGTGCCAGCAGTGACGGGGACACAGATACGCAGTATTTT. Encoded protein: CASSDGDTDTQYF.

The chain has TRBV18 and TRBJ1-1; no firm D call. The V gene's germline CDR1 is KGHSH and CDR2 LQKENI. This CDR3 has 15 residues. The germline V and J ends were trimmed by 6 bases and 0 bases, with 14 bases remaining between them. CDR3 sequence: CASSPPGSLNTEAFF. In DNA, the CDR3 is TGTGCCAGCTCCCCCCCGGGGTCATTGAACACTGAAGCTTTCTTT.

The rearrangement links TRBV2 to TRBJ1-2; D gene unclear. Trimming took off 1 base at V and 2 bases at J, with 5 bases between the two ends. Germline V CDR1 and CDR2: SNHLY, FYNNEI. The CDR3 length is 13 residues. For the CDR3, the DNA is TGTGCCAGCAGTGAAGGGCAGAACTATGGCTACACCTTC. This sequence encodes CASSEGQNYGYTF.

V is TRBV11-2 and J is TRBJ1-6, with D tentatively TRBD1 (5 bases). CDR1 is SGHAT, CDR2 FQNNGV, per germline. The CDR3 covers 15 residues. V was cut by 5 bases and J by 4 bases, with 12 bases left in between. CDR3 DNA sequence: TGTGCCAGCAGCGTTCAGGGAGATTATAATTCACCCCTCCACTTT. It yields the protein CASSVQGDYNSPLHF.

The gene calls are TRBV15 and TRBJ1-5; D gene uncertain. Germline V gene sequence: CDR1 LNHNV, CDR2 YYDKDF (reference sequence). V was shortened by 5 bases and J by 4 bases, with 9 bases between the two germline ends. The CDR3 has 13 amino acids. The CDR3 is CATSGLLNQPQHF. The DNA of the CDR3 is TGTGCCACCAGCGGCCTGTTAAATCAGCCCCAGCATTTT.

The chain has TRBV6-6 and TRBJ1-3; TRBD1 is a possible D gene (5 bases). This CDR3 spans 15 amino acids. CDR1 and CDR2 from the germline V gene are MNHNY and SVGAGI (reference sequence). V lost 2 bases to trimming and J lost 0 bases, with 8 bases between them. The CDR3: CASSYGDLSGNTIYF. The CDR3 DNA sequence: TGTGCCAGCAGTTACGGGGACCTCTCTGGAAACACCATATATTTT.

The table lists this clone with a few counts. V gene TRBV5-5 combines with J gene TRBJ1-5; 7 bases are shared with TRBD1. Germline V gene lookup returns CDR1 SGHKS and CDR2 YYEKEE (reference sequence). This CDR3 has 16 amino acids. V lost 0 bases and J lost 1; bases outside the gene matches: 4. CDR3 region: CASSLEGAGSNQPQHF. The CDR3 region has the DNA TGTGCCAGCAGCTTGGAGGGGGCTGGGAGCAATCAGCCCCAGCATTTT.

The J gene is TRBJ2-1, the V gene TRBV7-9, with D perhaps TRBD2 (6 bases). The CDR3 has 15 amino acids. In germline, CDR1 is SEHNR, CDR2 FQNEAQ (reference sequence). V lost 6 bases and J 0 bases, leaving 12 bases between the germline ends. CDR3: CASSYRGGSYNEQFF. The CDR3 DNA sequence: TGTGCCAGCAGTTATCGGGGAGGCTCCTACAATGAGCAGTTCTTC.

The rearrangement links TRBV5-1 to TRBJ2-3; a weak D match, TRBD2 (6 bases). Germline-derived CDR1 and CDR2 are SGHRS and YFSETQ. The CDR3 is 12 residues long. V gave up 7 bases and J gave up 5 bases, with 11 bases separating them. DNA for the CDR3: TGCGCCAGCCGGGACTTTCTAGATACGCAGTATTTT. Encoded protein: CASRDFLDTQYF.

V is TRBV6-6 and J is TRBJ1-4; weak D call: TRBD1 (6 bases). Trimming cost V 6 bases and J 4 bases, with 15 bases left between them. The CDR3 is made up of 15 amino acids. The germline V gene has CDR1 MNHNY and CDR2 SVGAGI (reference sequence). As DNA, the CDR3 is TGTGCCAGCAGCCCCGGGGGGACACGTAATGAAAAACTGTTTTTT. It yields the protein CASSPGGTRNEKLFF.

The chain carries TRBV7-9 and TRBJ2-1, with 7 bases lining up with TRBD1. Germline V gives CDR1 SEHNR, CDR2 FQNEAQ (reference sequence). Trimming cost V 10 bases and J 6 bases; bases outside gene matches: 6. The CDR3 totals 12 residues. CDR3 coding DNA: TGTGCCACGGCAGGGGGAATCAATGAGCAGTTCTTC. Its protein product is CATAGGINEQFF.

In this sample, this clone turned up once. The rearrangement uses TRBV6-5 and TRBJ1-6; tentatively, D is TRBD1 (5 bases). Germline-derived CDR1 and CDR2 are MNHEY and SVGAGI. Trimming stripped 0 bases from V and 7 bases from J, with 13 bases between. The CDR3 consists of 16 residues. CDR3 nucleotides: TGTGCCAGCAGTTACTCGATGCAGGGCGGAAATTCACCCCTCCACTTT. Translated: CASSYSMQGGNSPLHF.

This clone occurred a few times. The CDR3 loop reads CASRELGGRNNEQFF. The CDR3, as DNA: TGTGCCAGTCGAGAATTGGGTGGCCGAAACAATGAGCAGTTCTTC. This chain connects TRBV19 to TRBJ2-1, with D unclear. The V gene's germline CDR1 is LNHDA and CDR2 SQIVND (reference sequence). The CDR3 sequence is 15 residues long. Trimming stripped 8 bases from V and 5 bases from J, with 19 bases between.

The chain carries TRBV24-1 and TRBJ2-2; D not certain. The V end was cut by 3 bases, the J end by 5 bases, with 15 bases between. Germline values: CDR1 KGHDR, CDR2 SFDVKD. The CDR3 runs to 16 residues. This CDR3 is CATSDVYGTETGELFF. The DNA for the CDR3 is TGTGCCACCAGTGATGTTTACGGAACAGAAACCGGGGAGCTGTTTTTT.

The chain employs TRBV10-3 and TRBJ1-1, with TRBD1 identical over 7 bases. V gave up 5 bases and J gave up 0 bases; unmatched junction bases: 3. There are 14 residues in the CDR3. Germline CDR1 reads ENHRY; CDR2 reads SYGVKD. CDR3 in amino acids: CAISRDSLNTEAFF. The CDR3 nucleotides read TGTGCCATCAGTCGGGACAGCTTGAACACTGAAGCTTTCTTT.

V usage is TRBV11-3 and J usage is TRBJ2-7, with TRBD1 matching over 7 bases. This CDR3 region has 13 residues. The trim removed 5 bases at V and 2 bases at J, leaving 3 bases unmatched. The germline V gene encodes CDR1 SGHNT and CDR2 YENEEA. The CDR3 here is CASSTGDAYEQYF. CDR3 nucleotide sequence: TGTGCCAGCAGCACAGGGGATGCCTACGAGCAGTACTTC.

The rearrangement uses TRBV18 and TRBJ1-4, with D possibly matching TRBD1 (5 bases). Germline loops: CDR1 KGHSH, CDR2 LQKENI. There are 14 residues in the CDR3. The V end lost 6 bases, the J end lost 2 bases, and 10 bases lay between the germline ends. The DNA for the CDR3 is TGTGCCAGCTCGACGACAGCCACTAATGAAAAACTGTTTTTT. Its translation: CASSTTATNEKLFF.

This clone was observed once. V usage is TRBV7-2 and J usage is TRBJ1-6; D is unclear. The germline gives CDR1 SGHTA, CDR2 FQGNSA. Trimming removed 1 base at V and 11 bases at J, with 9 bases between. The CDR3 loop spans 13 amino acids. CDR3: CASSLDHVTPLHF. The CDR3 nucleotides are TGTGCCAGCAGCTTAGATCACGTTACACCCCTCCACTTT.

The J gene is TRBJ1-5, the V gene TRBV12-3 or TRBV12-4, with D unclear. The CDR3 contains 13 residues. Trimming left V 8 bases short and J 4 bases short, with 12 bases between. The CDR3 DNA reads as TGTGCCAGCGGGCGGTCTCAGAATCAGCCCCAGCATTTT. Its translation: CASGRSQNQPQHF.

This clone appeared once. V and J are TRBV7-9 and TRBJ2-7, with a possible D match to TRBD1 (6 bases). With 5 bases removed from V and 9 bases from J, the gap between germline ends came to 11 bases. The germline CDR1 and CDR2 sequences are SEHNR and FQNEAQ (reference sequence). This CDR3 is built from 11 residues. For the CDR3, the DNA is TGTGCCAGCAGCACACAGGGATGGCAGTACTTC. It yields the protein CASSTQGWQYF.

The V and J genes are TRBV6-2 or TRBV6-3 and TRBJ1-1, with D possibly TRBD1 on 6 matching bases. V was shortened by 6 bases and J by 0 bases, with 11 bases between the two germline ends. This CDR3 is built from 14 residues. The germline CDR1 and CDR2 sequences are MNHEY and SVGEGT. The CDR3 nucleotides read TGTGCCAGCAGCAGACAGGCAGTGAACACTGAAGCTTTCTTT. Amino acids: CASSRQAVNTEAFF.

Only one count was recorded for this clone. The chain combines TRBV4-1 with TRBJ1-6, with D possibly TRBD1 on 6 matching bases. The ends were cut back, 0 bases at V and 14 bases at J, with 14 bases in the middle. The CDR3 spans 14 residues. Germline values: CDR1 MGHRA, CDR2 YSYEKL. The CDR3 is CASSQDRGTPSLHF. For the CDR3, the DNA is TGCGCCAGCAGCCAAGATAGGGGGACTCCGTCCCTCCACTTT.